This is a list of T cell receptor beta chains from one sample in a study of CD8 T cells in Susac syndrome. Using its own MiXCR run on the immunoSEQ multiplex PCR reads, TCRdb lists one record per CDR3 protein. The sample holds around 130,000 distinct CDR3 sequences, around 85% seen once. Sequencing was performed on CD8+ T cells from PBMCs. These receptors were obtained from a human donor with multiple sclerosis. Each CDR3 is given with its conserved first and last residue. Each record gives: D gene, J gene, clone size, V gene, CDR3 DNA, CDR3 protein. D genes are given only for firm matches. Not all rows give a size; the values are once, few, many and, for expanded clones, a class.

D: .
J: TRBJ1-3
size: once
V: TRBV6-1
DNA: TGTGCCAGCAGTGAACTGCGACTTGACTCTGGAAACACCATATATTTT
CDR3: CASSELRLDSGNTIYF

D: .
J: TRBJ1-1
size: .
V: TRBV2
DNA: TGTGCCAGCAGTGAAAGCAGCGGATCCCACACTGAAGCTTTCTTT
CDR3: CASSESSGSHTEAFF

D: TRBD1
J: TRBJ2-3
size: .
V: TRBV18
DNA: TGTGCCAGCTCACTCCAGGGGGCGGGCACAGATACGCAGTATTTT
CDR3: CASSLQGAGTDTQYF

D: .
J: TRBJ2-1
size: .
V: TRBV9
DNA: TGTGCCAGCAGCCAAGCGGATTTCCCCTACAATGAGCAGTTCTTC
CDR3: CASSQADFPYNEQFF

D: TRBD2
J: TRBJ2-2
size: once
V: TRBV19
DNA: TGTGCCAGCTCCCAGGGGGGACTAGCGGGAGGGCCGGGCACCGGGGAGCTGTTTTTT
CDR3: CASSQGGLAGGPGTGELFF

D: .
J: TRBJ2-3
size: .
V: TRBV19
DNA: TGTGCCAGTAGTATAGATCATGGGGCAGTGTTCCCAGATACGCAGTATTTT
CDR3: CASSIDHGAVFPDTQYF

D: .
J: TRBJ1-2
size: .
V: TRBV19
DNA: TGTGCCTCTAGGAACACGGATGGGAAGATCGGCTACACCTTC
CDR3: CASRNTDGKIGYTF

D: .
J: TRBJ1-1
size: few
V: TRBV27
DNA: TGTGCCAGCAGTTTATCTGCAGGGAACACTGAAGCTTTTTTT
CDR3: CASSLSAGNTEAFF

D: .
J: TRBJ2-7
size: .
V: TRBV4-2
DNA: TGTGCCAGCAGCCAAGCAAGCGGTTACGAGCAGTACTTC
CDR3: CASSQASGYEQYF

D: TRBD2
J: TRBJ2-1
size: once
V: TRBV7-9
DNA: TGTGCCAGCAGCTCCCCGGGGGGAGATGAGCAGTTCTTC
CDR3: CASSSPGGDEQFF

D: TRBD2
J: TRBJ2-1
size: .
V: TRBV7-2
DNA: TGTGCCAGCAGCGTACTAGCGGGTCCCAATGAGCAGTTCTTC
CDR3: CASSVLAGPNEQFF

D: .
J: TRBJ1-4
size: .
V: TRBV11-2
DNA: TGTGCCAGCAGCTCTACAGGGAATGAAAAACTGTTTTTT
CDR3: CASSSTGNEKLFF

D: TRBD2
J: TRBJ2-4
size: .
V: TRBV10-3
DNA: TGTGCCACCTCCGGGGGGGAAGCCAAAAACATTCAGTACTTC
CDR3: CATSGGEAKNIQYF

D: .
J: TRBJ2-7
size: .
V: TRBV28
DNA: TGTGCCAGCAGTTCTCCAATCACTACTCGGGGTGCCTACGAGCAGTACTTC
CDR3: CASSSPITTRGAYEQYF

D: TRBD2
J: TRBJ2-7
size: few
V: TRBV4-1
DNA: TGCGCCAGCAGCCAAGAGCGGGGGTGGGATTCCTACGAGCAGTACTTC
CDR3: CASSQERGWDSYEQYF

D: .
J: TRBJ1-2
size: .
V: TRBV7-9
DNA: TGTGCCAGCAGCCCCATTTTAAACTATGGCTACACCTTC
CDR3: CASSPILNYGYTF

D: TRBD1
J: TRBJ2-3
size: .
V: TRBV24-1
DNA: TGTGCCACCAGTGAGCTGGACAGGGGGAACACAGATACGCAGTATTTT
CDR3: CATSELDRGNTDTQYF

D: .
J: TRBJ2-2
size: .
V: TRBV6-2/TRBV6-3
DNA: TGTGCCAGCAGTTACTCGGGGGTGACCGGGGAGCTGTTTTTT
CDR3: CASSYSGVTGELFF

D: TRBD1
J: TRBJ2-6
size: .
V: TRBV6-6
DNA: TGTGCCAGCAGTCTTACAGGGGCTGGGGCCAACGTCCTGACTTTC
CDR3: CASSLTGAGANVLTF

D: .
J: TRBJ2-2
size: .
V: TRBV12-3/TRBV12-4
DNA: TGTGCCAGCAGGGCCGGGACAACCAACACCGGGGAGCTGTTTTTT
CDR3: CASRAGTTNTGELFF

D: .
J: TRBJ2-1
size: .
V: TRBV5-4
DNA: TGTGCCAGCTGGGTAGGGATTAATGAGCAGTTCTTC
CDR3: CASWVGINEQFF

D: .
J: TRBJ2-1
size: .
V: TRBV6-4
DNA: TGTGCCAGCAGTGACACGAAACTCAGCTCCTACAATGAGCAGTTCTTC
CDR3: CASSDTKLSSYNEQFF

D: TRBD2
J: TRBJ2-2
size: .
V: TRBV6-1
DNA: TGTGCTAGTGGACTAGCCGGGAGGACCGACACCGGGGAGCTGTTTTTT
CDR3: CASGLAGRTDTGELFF

D: .
J: TRBJ2-3
size: .
V: TRBV12-3/TRBV12-4
DNA: TGTGCCAGCAGTTTAATTTCGGGGGATACGCAGTATTTT
CDR3: CASSLISGDTQYF

D: TRBD1
J: TRBJ1-1
size: .
V: TRBV19
DNA: TGTGCCAGTAGTATAGGACAGGGGGTGAACACTGAAGCTTTCTTT
CDR3: CASSIGQGVNTEAFF

D: .
J: TRBJ1-5
size: .
V: TRBV7-8
DNA: TGTGCCAGCAGCCCCCACTGGGGGGGAGGTGGCAATCAGCCCCAGCATTTT
CDR3: CASSPHWGGGGNQPQHF

D: TRBD1
J: TRBJ2-1
size: .
V: TRBV7-9
DNA: TGTGCCAGCAGCTTTACCCCCGGTTGGGGACAGGGACCCGACAATGAGCAGTTCTTC
CDR3: CASSFTPGWGQGPDNEQFF

D: .
J: TRBJ2-5
size: .
V: TRBV7-8
DNA: TGTGCCAGCAGCTTAGAGGCGCACCAAGAGACCCAGTACTTC
CDR3: CASSLEAHQETQYF

D: TRBD2
J: TRBJ2-7
size: few
V: TRBV9
DNA: TGTGCCAGCAGCGTAGAGGGTAGCGGGGACCTTCGCGAGCAGTACTTC
CDR3: CASSVEGSGDLREQYF

D: .
J: TRBJ1-2
size: .
V: TRBV28
DNA: TGTGCCAGCAGTTTCGAGGGCTACACCTTC
CDR3: CASSFEGYTF

D: TRBD1
J: TRBJ1-2
size: .
V: TRBV5-4
DNA: TGTGCCAGCAGATACAGGGGGGGTAGACGATCTAAAGGCTACACCTTC
CDR3: CASRYRGGRRSKGYTF

D: .
J: TRBJ1-2
size: .
V: TRBV6-4
DNA: TGTGCCAGCAGTGCCACCAGGGGCGATGGCTACACCTTC
CDR3: CASSATRGDGYTF

D: TRBD1
J: TRBJ1-1
size: .
V: TRBV5-1
DNA: TGCGCCAGCAGCTTGGTGGGACAGGGGGCAGAGGGGAACACTGAAGCTTTCTTT
CDR3: CASSLVGQGAEGNTEAFF

D: .
J: TRBJ2-5
size: .
V: TRBV20-1
DNA: TGCAGTGCTCAAAGGGACTTTCAAGAGACCCAGTACTTC
CDR3: CSAQRDFQETQYF

D: TRBD1
J: TRBJ2-5
size: few
V: TRBV6-1
DNA: TGTGCCAGCCAGGGACAGCCCCAAGAGACCCAGTACTTC
CDR3: CASQGQPQETQYF

D: .
J: TRBJ2-7
size: .
V: TRBV19
DNA: TGTGCCAGTAGTATGGGGCTTTCCTACGAGCAGTACTTC
CDR3: CASSMGLSYEQYF

D: TRBD2
J: TRBJ2-1
size: .
V: TRBV20-1
DNA: TGCAGTGCTAGAGCTAGCGGGGAGGCAGTGAATGAGCAGTTCTTC
CDR3: CSARASGEAVNEQFF

D: TRBD2
J: TRBJ2-1
size: once
V: TRBV12-3/TRBV12-4
DNA: TGTGCCAGCAGTCGCTATCTAGCGGGGACCTACAATGAGCAGTTCTTC
CDR3: CASSRYLAGTYNEQFF

D: .
J: TRBJ2-1
size: .
V: TRBV11-2
DNA: TGTGCCAGCAGCTTTCCCTTAGCGGTGAGCTCCTACAATGAGCAGTTCTTC
CDR3: CASSFPLAVSSYNEQFF

D: TRBD2
J: TRBJ2-2
size: .
V: TRBV12-3/TRBV12-4
DNA: TGTGCCAGCAGTTTAATGCTAGCGGGGGGCTTAACGAACACCGGGGAGCTGTTTTTT
CDR3: CASSLMLAGGLTNTGELFF

D: .
J: TRBJ2-1
size: .
V: TRBV29-1
DNA: TGCAGCGTTGAGAGGGAATCGCATGAGCAGTTCTTC
CDR3: CSVERESHEQFF

D: .
J: TRBJ1-5
size: once
V: TRBV20-1
DNA: TGCAGTGCTAGAGATCCGGAAAGGGGTGGACAGCCCCAGCATTTT
CDR3: CSARDPERGGQPQHF

D: .
J: TRBJ2-7
size: .
V: TRBV28
DNA: TGTGCCAGCAGTTTACCCGACAGCTACTCCTACGAGCAGTACTTC
CDR3: CASSLPDSYSYEQYF

D: TRBD1
J: TRBJ2-7
size: .
V: TRBV3-1
DNA: TGTGCCAGCAGCCAACAGGGGGTCGGCTACGAGCAGTACTTC
CDR3: CASSQQGVGYEQYF